This passage covers 2 T cell receptor beta chains from one sample sequenced in a study of T cells in Graves' hyperthyroidism and ophthalmopathy. The CDR3 regions of TCR beta were amplified from RNA transcripts. HTBI primers were employed in a first-round RT-PCR of the TCR CDR3. MiXCR, applied by TCRdb to the multiplex PCR reads, yields one record per CDR3 protein. The table includes over 550,000 distinct CDR3 sequences, 16% detected once. Sequences were obtained from blood. These receptors originate from a woman aged 18-29 years with Graves' hyperthyroidism.

This clonotype was detected many times. This sequence joins TRBV27 and TRBJ2-7, with D maybe TRBD1 (6 bases). V was clipped by 6 bases and J by 2 bases, with 17 bases between them. Germline loops: CDR1 MNHEY, CDR2 SMNVEV (reference sequence). The CDR3 extends over 15 amino acids. CDR3 bases: TGTGCCAGCAGACCACAGGGTCCTCTTACCTACGAGCAGTACTTC. This encodes CASRPQGPLTYEQYF.

To note about this clonotype: The junction departs from the called germline gene at one end, perhaps through a read error. The CDR3 nucleotides are TGCAGCCCGGGACAGGGCTCCTACGAGCAGTCCTTC. Protein sequence: CSPGQGSYEQSF. V usage is TRBV20-1 and J usage is TRBJ2-7; 9 bases are shared with TRBD1. Germline loops: CDR1 DFQATT, CDR2 SNEGSKA (reference sequence). This CDR3 has 12 amino acids.